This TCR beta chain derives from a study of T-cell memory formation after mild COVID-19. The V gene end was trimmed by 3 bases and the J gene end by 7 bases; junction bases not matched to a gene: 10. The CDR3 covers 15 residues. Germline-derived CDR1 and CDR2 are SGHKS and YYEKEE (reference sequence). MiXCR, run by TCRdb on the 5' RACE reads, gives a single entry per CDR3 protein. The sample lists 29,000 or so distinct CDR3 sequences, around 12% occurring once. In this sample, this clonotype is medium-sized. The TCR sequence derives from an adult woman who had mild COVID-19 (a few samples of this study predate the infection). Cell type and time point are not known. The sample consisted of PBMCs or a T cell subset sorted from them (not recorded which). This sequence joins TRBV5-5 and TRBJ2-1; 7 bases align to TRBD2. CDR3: CASSWPSLGGNEQFF. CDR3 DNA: TGTGCCAGCAGCTGGCCCTCCTTGGGGGGGAATGAGCAGTTCTTC.